This T cell receptor (beta chain) derives from a study of blood T cells in healthy people across ages. Findings and caveats of the study: The long-lived group displayed more naive CD4+ cells, plus higher diversity, than the aged donors did.

Germline V gives CDR1 MGHDK, CDR2 SYGVNS. The CDR3 totals 12 residues. Trimming pared 4 bases from V and 3 bases from J, leaving 7 bases between. Next came a second PCR, run for roughly 6 to 11 cycles, which used a sample-barcoded 5' primer along with a J-beta primer mix. TCRdb ran MiXCR on the 5' RACE reads and lists one entry per CDR3 protein. The sample consists of more than 600,000 distinct CDR3 sequences, 20% to 30% of them appearing once. Details on this clonotype: Its antigen is not known.

The sample was also linked to a second study, of T cells of mothers and their children. That report adds: Six or seven children and their three healthy Caucasian mothers were the donors. Mothers and children who were related shared slightly more overlap than unrelated pairs, but not significantly more.

The J gene is TRBJ2-7, the V gene TRBV25-1, with D hard to call. The material sequenced was blood. The receptor was derived from a boy between 5 and 17 years old in good health. The CDR3 sequence is CASSGVYYEQYF. CDR3 nucleotide sequence: TGTGCCAGCAGTGGAGTATACTACGAGCAGTACTTC.